Here is one T cell receptor (beta chain) with its context. This entry belongs to a study of PD-1 blockade in classical Hodgkin lymphoma. Profiling relied on immunoSEQ multiplex PCR, and the TCRdb table lists in-frame clones only, not all of them. The sample includes around 99,000 clones, roughly 80% of them seen just once. In every patient, relapse followed autologous stem cell transplantation, while exposure to brentuximab vedotin differed. The CDR3 is 16 amino acids. Germline trimming cut 6 bases from V and 1 base from J; bases unmatched to any gene: 8. Germline CDR1 MDHEN, CDR2 SYDVKM. The clonotype comes from a human donor with classical Hodgkin lymphoma. The genes are TRBV28 and TRBJ2-2, with 7 bases that match TRBD1. Sequences were derived from peripheral blood mononuclear cells (PBMCs), sampled before the second cycle of nivolumab. The CDR3 loop reads CASRDLGTENTGELFF. CDR3 nucleotides: TGTGCCAGCAGGGACCTTGGGACAGAGAACACCGGGGAGCTGTTTTTT.